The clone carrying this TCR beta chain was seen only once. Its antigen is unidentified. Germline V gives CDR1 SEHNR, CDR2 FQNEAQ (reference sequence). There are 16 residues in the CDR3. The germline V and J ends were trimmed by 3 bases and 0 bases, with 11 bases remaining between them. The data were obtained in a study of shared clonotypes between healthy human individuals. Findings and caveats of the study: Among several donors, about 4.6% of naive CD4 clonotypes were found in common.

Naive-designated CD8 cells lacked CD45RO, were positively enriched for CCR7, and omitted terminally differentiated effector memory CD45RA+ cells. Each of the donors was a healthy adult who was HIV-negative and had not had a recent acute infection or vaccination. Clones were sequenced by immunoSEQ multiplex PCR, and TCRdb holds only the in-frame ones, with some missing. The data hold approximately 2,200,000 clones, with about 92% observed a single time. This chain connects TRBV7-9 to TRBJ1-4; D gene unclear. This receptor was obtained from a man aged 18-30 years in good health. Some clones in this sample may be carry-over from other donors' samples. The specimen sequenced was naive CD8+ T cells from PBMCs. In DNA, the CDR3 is TGTGCCAGCAGCTTTCCTGCCCTTGCAACTAATGAAAAACTGTTTTTT. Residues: CASSFPALATNEKLFF.